Listed below are T cell receptor beta chains from one sample, sequenced in a study of T cell responses to AZD1222 COVID-19 vaccine. Sequencing used immunoSEQ multiplex PCR; TCRdb keeps in-frame clones, though not all of them. The sample records approximately 100,000 clones, about nine tenths being singletons. The source was peripheral blood, collected on day 0 of AZD1222 vaccination. The origin of the receptors is an adult in good health. The CDR3 runs from the conserved cysteine through the conserved F or W.

TRBV30	TRBJ1-5	CAWGGNSNQPQHF
TRBV10-3	TRBJ1-2	CAISEDGTATNYGYTF
TRBV28	TRBJ2-1	CASSPSGGASYNEQFF
TRBV6-6	TRBJ2-7	CASTISGGASYEQYF
TRBV6-1	TRBJ2-1	CASSAGHDEQFF
TRBV18	TRBJ1-2	CASSRGQGSGYTF
TRBV27	TRBJ1-3	CASSSGNTIYF
TRBV11-2	TRBJ2-1	CASSPKLDSYNEQFF
TRBV2	TRBJ1-5	CASSGEGQSNQPQHF
TRBV11-2	TRBJ2-2	CASSPHGGGGTGELFF
TRBV7-6	TRBJ2-7	CASSLGGWKGSDEQYF
TRBV28	TRBJ1-6	CASSKPTGTGGFTLHF
TRBV7-6	TRBJ1-3	CASSRGGSGNTIYF
TRBV19	TRBJ2-7	CASSIGGLYEQYF
TRBV10-2	TRBJ2-7	CASSRTGDSYEQYF
TRBV2	TRBJ2-1	CASRGTSGYNEQFF
TRBV3-1/TRBV3-2	TRBJ1-5	CASSHRQTSNQPQHF
TRBV12-3/TRBV12-4	TRBJ1-1	CASSGQVTEAFF
TRBV19	TRBJ1-5	CASSRSSGQPTLRNQPQHF
TRBV4-3	TRBJ2-7	CASSQFSSYEQYF
TRBV7-8	TRBJ1-6	CASSSRVYNSPLHF
TRBV28	TRBJ1-2	CASSGTVYGYTF
TRBV19	TRBJ2-3	CASSPTLAGGRDTQYF
TRBV2	TRBJ1-1	CASSEDRGYEAFF
TRBV5-8	TRBJ2-1	CASLVHRGLRGGYNEQFF
TRBV24-1	TRBJ2-3	CATTAGAASTDTQYF
TRBV7-6	TRBJ2-3	CASSRGGTSADTQYF
TRBV5-4	TRBJ1-1	CASSSRDRNTEAFF
TRBV10-3	TRBJ1-3	CAISESPSGNTIYF
TRBV9	TRBJ1-3	CASSDGESGNTIYF
TRBV7-9	TRBJ2-2	CASSLEVDPTQTGELFF
TRBV4-2	TRBJ2-7	CASSQVAQGLGEQYF
TRBV5-4	TRBJ2-2	CASSLDITGELFF